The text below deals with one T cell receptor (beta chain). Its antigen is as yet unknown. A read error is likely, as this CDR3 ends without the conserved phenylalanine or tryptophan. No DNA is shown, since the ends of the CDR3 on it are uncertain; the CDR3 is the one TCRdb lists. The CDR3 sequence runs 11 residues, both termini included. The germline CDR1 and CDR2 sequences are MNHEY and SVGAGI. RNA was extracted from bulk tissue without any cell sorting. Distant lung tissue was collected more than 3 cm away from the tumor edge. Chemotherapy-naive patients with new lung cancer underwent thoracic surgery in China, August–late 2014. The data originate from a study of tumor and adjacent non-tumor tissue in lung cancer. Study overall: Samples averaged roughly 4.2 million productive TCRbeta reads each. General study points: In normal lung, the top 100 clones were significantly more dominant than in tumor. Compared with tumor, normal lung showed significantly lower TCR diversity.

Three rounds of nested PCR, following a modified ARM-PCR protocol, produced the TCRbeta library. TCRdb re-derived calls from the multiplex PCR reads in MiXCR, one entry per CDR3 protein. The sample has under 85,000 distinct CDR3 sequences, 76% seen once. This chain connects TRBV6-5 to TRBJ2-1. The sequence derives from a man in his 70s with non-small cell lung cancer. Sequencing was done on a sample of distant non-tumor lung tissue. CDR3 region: CASNTVIEQFI.